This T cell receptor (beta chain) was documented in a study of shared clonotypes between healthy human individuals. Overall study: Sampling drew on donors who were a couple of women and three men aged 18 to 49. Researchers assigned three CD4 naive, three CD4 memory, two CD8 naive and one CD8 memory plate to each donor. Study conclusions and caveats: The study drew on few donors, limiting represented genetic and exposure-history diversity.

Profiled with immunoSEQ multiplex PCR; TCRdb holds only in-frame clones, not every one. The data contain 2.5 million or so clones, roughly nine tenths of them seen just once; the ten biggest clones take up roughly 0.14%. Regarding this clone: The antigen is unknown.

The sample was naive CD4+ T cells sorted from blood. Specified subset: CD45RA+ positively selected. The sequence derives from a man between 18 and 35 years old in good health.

DNA of the CDR3: TGTGCCAGCCGAATCGAGGGGGGCGAGCAGTACTTC. It yields the protein CASRIEGGEQYF. This sequence joins TRBV6-5 and TRBJ2-7; D may be TRBD1 or TRBD2 (6 bases each). The CDR3 contains 12 residues. Looked up from germline, CDR1 is MNHEY and CDR2 is SVGAGI. The V end was cut by 8 bases, the J end by 6 bases, with 14 bases between.